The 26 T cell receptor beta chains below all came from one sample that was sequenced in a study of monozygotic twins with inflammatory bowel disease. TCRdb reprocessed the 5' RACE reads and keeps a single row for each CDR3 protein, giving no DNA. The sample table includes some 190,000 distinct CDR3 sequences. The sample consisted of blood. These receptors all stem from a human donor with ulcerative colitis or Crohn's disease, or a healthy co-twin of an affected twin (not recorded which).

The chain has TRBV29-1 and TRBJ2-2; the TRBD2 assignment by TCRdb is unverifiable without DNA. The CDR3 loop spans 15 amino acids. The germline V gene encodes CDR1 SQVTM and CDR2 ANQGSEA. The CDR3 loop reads CSVEAPSGYTGELFF.

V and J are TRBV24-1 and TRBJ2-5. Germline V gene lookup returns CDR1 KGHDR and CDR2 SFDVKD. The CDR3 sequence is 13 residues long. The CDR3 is CATSGRTDGTQYF.

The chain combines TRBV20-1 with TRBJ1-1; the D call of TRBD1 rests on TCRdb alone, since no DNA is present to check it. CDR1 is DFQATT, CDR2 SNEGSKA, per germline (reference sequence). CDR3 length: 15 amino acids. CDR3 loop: CSAYTSGTGNTEAFF.

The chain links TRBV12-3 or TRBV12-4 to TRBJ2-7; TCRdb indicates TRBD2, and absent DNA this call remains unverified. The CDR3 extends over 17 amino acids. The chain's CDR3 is CASSSDGTALFSYEQYF.

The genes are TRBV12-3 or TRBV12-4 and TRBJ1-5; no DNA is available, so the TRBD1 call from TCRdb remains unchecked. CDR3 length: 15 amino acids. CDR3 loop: CASSLGTGGGQPQHF.

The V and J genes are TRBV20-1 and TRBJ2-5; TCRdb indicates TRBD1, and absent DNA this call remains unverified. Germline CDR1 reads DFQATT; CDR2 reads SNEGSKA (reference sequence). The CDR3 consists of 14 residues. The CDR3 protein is CSVLGGGAQETQYF.

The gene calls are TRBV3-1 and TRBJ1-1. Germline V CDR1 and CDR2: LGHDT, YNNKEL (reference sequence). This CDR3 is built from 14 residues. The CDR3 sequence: CASSQDVGNTEAFF.

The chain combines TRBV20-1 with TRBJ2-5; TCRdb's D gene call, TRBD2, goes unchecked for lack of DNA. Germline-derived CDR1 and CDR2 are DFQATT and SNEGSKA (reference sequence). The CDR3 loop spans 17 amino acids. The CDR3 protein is CSAAKRGVLESLETQYF.

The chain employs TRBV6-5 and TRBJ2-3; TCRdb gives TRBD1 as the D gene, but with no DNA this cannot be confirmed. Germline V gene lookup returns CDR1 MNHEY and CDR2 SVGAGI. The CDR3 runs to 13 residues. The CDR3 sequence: CASNRQGFGTQYF.

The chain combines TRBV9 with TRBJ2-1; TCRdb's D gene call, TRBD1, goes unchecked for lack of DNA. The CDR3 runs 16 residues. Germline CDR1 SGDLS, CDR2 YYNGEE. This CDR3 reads CASSGEFGYRGNEQFF.

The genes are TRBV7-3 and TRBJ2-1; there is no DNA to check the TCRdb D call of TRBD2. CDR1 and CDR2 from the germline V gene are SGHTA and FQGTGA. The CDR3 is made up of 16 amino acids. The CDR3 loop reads CASSSPLAGGYNEQFF. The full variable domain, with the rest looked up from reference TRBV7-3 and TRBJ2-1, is GAGVSQTPSNKVTEKGKYVELRCDPISGHTALYWYRQSLGQGPEFLIYFQGTGAADDSGLPNDRFFAVRPEGSVSTLKIQRTERGDSAVYLCASSSPLAGGYNEQFFGPGTRLTVL.

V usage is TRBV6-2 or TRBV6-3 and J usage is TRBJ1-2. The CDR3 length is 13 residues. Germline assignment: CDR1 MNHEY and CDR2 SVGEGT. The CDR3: CASTHGSDYGYTF.

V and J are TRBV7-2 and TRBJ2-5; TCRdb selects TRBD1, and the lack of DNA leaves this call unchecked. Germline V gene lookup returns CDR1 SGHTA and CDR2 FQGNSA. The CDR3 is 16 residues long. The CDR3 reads CASSLSGTRGQETQYF. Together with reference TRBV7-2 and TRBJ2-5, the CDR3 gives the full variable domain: GAGVSQSPSNKVTEKGKDVELRCDPISGHTALYWYRQSLGQGLEFLIYFQGNSAPDKSGLPSDRFSAERTGGSVSTLTIQRTQQEDSAVYLCASSLSGTRGQETQYFGPGTRLLVL.

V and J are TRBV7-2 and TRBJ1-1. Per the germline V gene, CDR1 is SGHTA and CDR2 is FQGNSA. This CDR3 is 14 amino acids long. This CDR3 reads CASSRSTMNTEAFF.

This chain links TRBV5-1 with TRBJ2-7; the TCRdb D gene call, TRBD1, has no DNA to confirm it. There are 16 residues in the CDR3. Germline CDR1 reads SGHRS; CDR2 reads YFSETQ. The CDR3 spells CASSLVGNEGQGKQYF.

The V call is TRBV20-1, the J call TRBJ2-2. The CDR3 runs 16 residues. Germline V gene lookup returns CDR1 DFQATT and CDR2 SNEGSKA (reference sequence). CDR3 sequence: CSARGNLGAGSVELFF.

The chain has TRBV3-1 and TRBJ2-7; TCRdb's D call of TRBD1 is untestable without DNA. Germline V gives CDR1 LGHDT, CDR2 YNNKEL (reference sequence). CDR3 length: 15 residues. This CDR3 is CASSHWGQGAYEQYF.

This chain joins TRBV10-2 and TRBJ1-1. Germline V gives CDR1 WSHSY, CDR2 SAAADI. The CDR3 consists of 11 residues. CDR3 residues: CASSKYTEAFF.

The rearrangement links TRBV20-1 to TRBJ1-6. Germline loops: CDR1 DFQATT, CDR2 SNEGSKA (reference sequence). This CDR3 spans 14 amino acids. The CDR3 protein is CSARAELGYSPLHF.

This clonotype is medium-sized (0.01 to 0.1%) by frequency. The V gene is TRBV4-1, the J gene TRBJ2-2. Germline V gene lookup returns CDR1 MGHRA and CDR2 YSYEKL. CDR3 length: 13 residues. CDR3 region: CASSQDDSGELFF.

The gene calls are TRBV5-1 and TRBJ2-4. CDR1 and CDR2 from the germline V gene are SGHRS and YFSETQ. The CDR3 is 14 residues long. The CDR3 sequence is CASSLGTAQYIQYF.

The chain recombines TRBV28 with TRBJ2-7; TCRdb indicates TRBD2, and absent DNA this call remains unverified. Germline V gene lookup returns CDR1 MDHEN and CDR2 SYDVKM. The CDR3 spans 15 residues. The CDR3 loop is CASIGGDSGSHEQYF.

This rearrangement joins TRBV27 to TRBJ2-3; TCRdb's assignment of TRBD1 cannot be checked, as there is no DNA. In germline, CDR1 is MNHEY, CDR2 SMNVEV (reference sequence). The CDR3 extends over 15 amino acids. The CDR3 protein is CASSLRGPGFDTQYF.

CDR3 sequence reads: CSARDGGLQAKRSYEQYF. This sequence joins TRBV20-1 and TRBJ2-7; TCRdb picks TRBD1, but there is no DNA to check that call. CDR1 DFQATT and CDR2 SNEGSKA come from the germline V gene (reference sequence). The CDR3 is made up of 18 amino acids.

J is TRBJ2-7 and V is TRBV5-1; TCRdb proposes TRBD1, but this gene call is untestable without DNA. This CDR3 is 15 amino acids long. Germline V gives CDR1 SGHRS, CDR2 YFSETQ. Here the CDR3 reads CASSQAGTGGYEQYF.

The CDR3 here is CASSQYRVPNTEAFF. The rearrangement joins TRBV12-3 or TRBV12-4 to TRBJ1-1. This CDR3 is 15 amino acids long.